Listed below are T cell receptor beta chains from one sample, sequenced in a study of blood T cell repertoires in COVID-19. TCRdb keeps only in-frame clones here, not all; method: immunoSEQ multiplex PCR. Of hundreds of thousands of clones in the sample, around nine tenths were seen once. Sequencing was done on a sample of peripheral blood. The receptor source for this set is a woman between 50 and 59 years old with active or convalescent COVID-19. Both conserved end residues are part of each CDR3. The D gene is left open where the match is weak. Some rows have no size entry. The others give once, few or many, or a class for an expanded clone.

D: -; V: TRBV7-8; size: -; J: TRBJ1-1; DNA: TGTGCCAGCAGCTTAGTTCGGTATACCGAAGCTTTCTTT; CDR3: CASSLVRYTEAFF
D: -; V: TRBV3-1/TRBV3-2; size: -; J: TRBJ2-1; DNA: TGTGCCAGCAGCCAAGTACAGGAGCAGTTCTTC; CDR3: CASSQVQEQFF
D: TRBD1; V: TRBV4-2; size: -; J: TRBJ1-2; DNA: TGTGCCAGCAGCCAAGGGACCGGGACAGGGGGCGCGAGGAACTATGGCTACACCTTC; CDR3: CASSQGTGTGGARNYGYTF
D: TRBD1; V: TRBV18; size: few; J: TRBJ2-7; DNA: TGTGCCAGCTCACCTATGCCCACAGGGGCCTACGAGCAGTACTTC; CDR3: CASSPMPTGAYEQYF
D: -; V: TRBV9; size: -; J: TRBJ1-3; DNA: TGTGCCAGCATGTCCGGTCTCTCTGGAAACACCATATATTTT; CDR3: CASMSGLSGNTIYF
D: TRBD1; V: TRBV6-2/TRBV6-3; size: -; J: TRBJ2-7; DNA: TGTGCCAGCAGTTACCGGACAGGGTACCACGAGCAGTACTTC; CDR3: CASSYRTGYHEQYF
D: -; V: TRBV28; size: -; J: TRBJ1-1; DNA: TGTGCCAGCCGGGGGGGCCTCCGGACCACTGAAGCTTTCTTT; CDR3: CASRGGLRTTEAFF
D: TRBD1; V: TRBV24-1; size: -; J: TRBJ2-1; DNA: TGTGCCGCGTCCGGGACAGGGATCTACAATGAGCAGTTCTTC; CDR3: CAASGTGIYNEQFF
D: -; V: TRBV7-9; size: -; J: TRBJ1-2; DNA: TGTGCCAGCAGTCCGACAGAGAACTATGGCTACACCTTC; CDR3: CASSPTENYGYTF
D: TRBD2; V: TRBV6-2/TRBV6-3; size: -; J: TRBJ2-3; DNA: TGTGCCAGCAGTCGACTAGCAAGCACAGATACGCAGTATTTT; CDR3: CASSRLASTDTQYF
D: TRBD1; V: TRBV18; size: -; J: TRBJ1-5; DNA: TGTGCCAGCTCGGCAGGGGGCGCAGCAAATCAGCCCCAGCATTTT; CDR3: CASSAGGAANQPQHF
D: -; V: TRBV12-3/TRBV12-4; size: -; J: TRBJ2-7; DNA: TGTGCCAGCAGCCCCGGACAGCTATACGAGCAGTACTTC; CDR3: CASSPGQLYEQYF
D: -; V: TRBV29-1; size: once; J: TRBJ1-1; DNA: TGCAGCGGGGCCGGACACCTGAACACTGAAGCTTTCTTT; CDR3: CSGAGHLNTEAFF
D: TRBD1; V: TRBV30; size: -; J: TRBJ1-3; DNA: TGTGCCTGGAAAACCGGGACAGGGGCTGGAAACACCATATATTTT; CDR3: CAWKTGTGAGNTIYF
D: -; V: TRBV3-1/TRBV3-2; size: -; J: TRBJ2-6; DNA: TGTGCCACCGAGGGGGCTGGGGCCAACGTCCTGACTTTC; CDR3: CATEGAGANVLTF
D: TRBD2; V: TRBV28; size: -; J: TRBJ2-7; DNA: TGTGCCAGCAGTCACCCCGGTCTCGAGCGGGACTCCTACGAGCAGTACTTC; CDR3: CASSHPGLERDSYEQYF
D: TRBD1; V: TRBV6-5; size: -; J: TRBJ2-7; DNA: TGTGCCAGCAGTCCGGGACAGGGGGCGTTCGGCGAGCAGTACTTC; CDR3: CASSPGQGAFGEQYF
D: TRBD2; V: TRBV4-1; size: -; J: TRBJ2-7; DNA: TGCGCCAGCAGCCAAGGGACTAGCGACTCCTACGAGCAGTACTTC; CDR3: CASSQGTSDSYEQYF
D: -; V: TRBV6-5; size: -; J: TRBJ1-1; DNA: TGTGCCAGCAGTTTAGAGATGAACACTGAAGCTTTCTTT; CDR3: CASSLEMNTEAFF
D: TRBD2; V: TRBV7-3; size: -; J: TRBJ2-1; DNA: TGTGCCAGCAGCCCCTATTTTGTTATGGCGGGAGGGCGCTCCTACAATGAGCAGTTCTTC; CDR3: CASSPYFVMAGGRSYNEQFF
D: -; V: TRBV18; size: once; J: TRBJ1-4; DNA: TGTGCCAGCTCAACGGGGGGCGGAGAAAAACTGTTTTTT; CDR3: CASSTGGGEKLFF
D: -; V: TRBV6-1; size: -; J: TRBJ1-1; DNA: TGTGCCAGCAGTGATAGGGCTGCGGGACGGACTGAAGCTTTCTTT; CDR3: CASSDRAAGRTEAFF